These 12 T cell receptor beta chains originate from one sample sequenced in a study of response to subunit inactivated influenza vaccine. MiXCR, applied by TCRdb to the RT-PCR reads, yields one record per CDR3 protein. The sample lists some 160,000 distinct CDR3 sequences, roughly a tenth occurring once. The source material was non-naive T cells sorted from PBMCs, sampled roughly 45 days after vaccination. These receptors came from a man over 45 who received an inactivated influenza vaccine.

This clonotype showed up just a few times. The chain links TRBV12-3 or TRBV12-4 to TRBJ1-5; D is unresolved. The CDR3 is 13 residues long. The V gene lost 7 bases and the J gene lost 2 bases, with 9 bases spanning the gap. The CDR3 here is CASTTLGNQPQHF. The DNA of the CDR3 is TGTGCCAGCACCACTTTGGGCAATCAGCCCCAGCATTTT.

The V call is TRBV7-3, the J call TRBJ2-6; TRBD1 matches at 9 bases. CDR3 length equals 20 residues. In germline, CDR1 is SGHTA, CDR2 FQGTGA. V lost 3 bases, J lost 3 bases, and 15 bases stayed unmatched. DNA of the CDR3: TGTGCCAGCAGCTTTACTTCGACAGGGGGAAGATTCGTTGGGGCCAACGTCCTGACTTTC. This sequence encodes CASSFTSTGGRFVGANVLTF.

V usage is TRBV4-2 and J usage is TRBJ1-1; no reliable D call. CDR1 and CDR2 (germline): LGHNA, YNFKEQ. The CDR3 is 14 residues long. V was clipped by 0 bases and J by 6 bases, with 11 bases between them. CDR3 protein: CASSQDFGLPEAFF. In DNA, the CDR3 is TGTGCCAGCAGCCAAGATTTTGGGCTCCCTGAAGCTTTCTTT.

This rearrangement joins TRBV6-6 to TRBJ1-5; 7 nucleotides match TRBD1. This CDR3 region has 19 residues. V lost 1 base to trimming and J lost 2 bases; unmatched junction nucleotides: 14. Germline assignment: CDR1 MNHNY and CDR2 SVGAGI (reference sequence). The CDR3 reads CASSYYRGPRSVGNQPQHF. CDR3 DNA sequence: TGTGCCAGCAGTTACTACAGGGGCCCGAGATCGGTTGGCAATCAGCCCCAGCATTTT.

CDR3 nucleotide sequence: TGCGCCAGCAGCCAAGCTGGGACTAGCCAAGAGACCCAGTACTTC. It specifies CASSQAGTSQETQYF. V is TRBV4-3 and J is TRBJ2-5; 8 bases align to TRBD2. The germline gives CDR1 LGHNA, CDR2 YSLEER. The V segment lost 1 base and the J segment 1 base; nucleotides outside the gene matches: 2. CDR3 length: 15 amino acids.

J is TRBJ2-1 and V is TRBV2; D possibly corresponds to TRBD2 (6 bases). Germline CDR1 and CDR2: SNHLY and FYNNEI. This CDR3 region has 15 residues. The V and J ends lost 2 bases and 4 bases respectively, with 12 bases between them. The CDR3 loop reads CASSEILRGYNEQFF. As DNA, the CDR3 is TGTGCCAGCAGTGAAATTTTGCGGGGTTACAATGAGCAGTTCTTC.

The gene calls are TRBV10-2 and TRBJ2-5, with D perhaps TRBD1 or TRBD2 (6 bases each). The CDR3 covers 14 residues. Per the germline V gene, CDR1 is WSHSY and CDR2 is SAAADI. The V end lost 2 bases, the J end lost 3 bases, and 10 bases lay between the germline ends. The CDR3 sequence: CASSEGGQKETQYF. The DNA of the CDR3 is TGCGCCAGCAGTGAGGGGGGGCAGAAAGAGACCCAGTACTTC.

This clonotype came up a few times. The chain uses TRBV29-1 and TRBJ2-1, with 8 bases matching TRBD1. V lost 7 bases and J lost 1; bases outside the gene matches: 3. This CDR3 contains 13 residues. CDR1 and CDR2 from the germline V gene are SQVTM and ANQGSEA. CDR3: CSGTGNSYNEQFF. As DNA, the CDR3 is TGCAGCGGGACAGGGAATTCCTACAATGAGCAGTTCTTC.

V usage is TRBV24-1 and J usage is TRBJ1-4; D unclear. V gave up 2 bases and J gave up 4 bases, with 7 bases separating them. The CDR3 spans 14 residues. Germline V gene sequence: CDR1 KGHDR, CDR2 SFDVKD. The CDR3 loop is CATSDSRINEKLFF. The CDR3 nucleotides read TGTGCCACCAGTGATTCACGTATTAATGAAAAACTGTTTTTT.

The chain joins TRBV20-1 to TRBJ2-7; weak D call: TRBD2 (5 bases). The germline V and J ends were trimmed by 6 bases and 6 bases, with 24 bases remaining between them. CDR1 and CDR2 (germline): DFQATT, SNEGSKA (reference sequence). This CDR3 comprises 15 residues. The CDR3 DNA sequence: TGCAGTGCAACCAGCCCGGCGGGTCGGGCCCTCGAGCAGTACTTC. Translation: CSATSPAGRALEQYF.

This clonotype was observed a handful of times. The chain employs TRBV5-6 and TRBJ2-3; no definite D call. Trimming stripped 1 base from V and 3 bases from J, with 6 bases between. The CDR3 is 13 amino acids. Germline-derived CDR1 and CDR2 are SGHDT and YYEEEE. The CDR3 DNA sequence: TGTGCCAGCAGCTTGAGTAGAACAGATACGCAGTATTTT. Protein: CASSLSRTDTQYF.

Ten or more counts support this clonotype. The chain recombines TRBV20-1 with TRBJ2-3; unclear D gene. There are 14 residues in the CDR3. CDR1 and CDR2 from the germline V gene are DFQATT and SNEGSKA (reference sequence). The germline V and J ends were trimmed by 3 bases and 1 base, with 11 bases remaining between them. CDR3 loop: CSASVYVRTDTQYF. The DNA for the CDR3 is TGCAGTGCTAGCGTGTACGTCCGCACAGATACGCAGTATTTT.